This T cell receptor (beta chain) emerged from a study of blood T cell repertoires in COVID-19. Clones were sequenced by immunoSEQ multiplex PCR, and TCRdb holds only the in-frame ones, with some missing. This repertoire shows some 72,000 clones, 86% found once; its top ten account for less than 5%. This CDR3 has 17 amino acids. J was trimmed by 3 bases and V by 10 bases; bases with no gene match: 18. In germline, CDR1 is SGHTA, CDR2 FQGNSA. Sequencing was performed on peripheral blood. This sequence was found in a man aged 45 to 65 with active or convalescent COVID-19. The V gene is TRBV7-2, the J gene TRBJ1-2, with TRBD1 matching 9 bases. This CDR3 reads CATQAITGGANDYGYTF. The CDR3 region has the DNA TGTGCCACCCAGGCAATCACAGGGGGCGCGAATGACTATGGCTACACCTTC.